This TCR beta chain came from a study of regulatory T cells in long-lasting Graves disease. Arm-PCR of CDR3 regions and iRepertoire HTBI primers were used to build TCR beta libraries. TCRdb called the multiplex PCR reads again in MiXCR, with one record for every CDR3 protein. Of approximately 400,000 distinct CDR3 sequences in the sample, around 15% are singletons; the top ten hold about 20%. This clonotype appeared many times. Its antigen is not identified. The time point: newly diagnosed GD, antithyroid drugs for less than 3 months. RNA extracted from PBMCs served as the sequencing template. Study observations and caveats: With a small sample size, accuracy may have been reduced. Newly diagnosed disease favored TRBV20-1 and TRBJ2-1 over persistent disease. Only peripheral blood was studied, not thyroid tissue.

The CDR3 contains 14 residues. Germline CDR1 is LGHNA and CDR2 is YNFKEQ. With 3 bases removed from V and 4 bases from J, the gap between germline ends came to 13 bases. This sequence was found in a female donor with Graves disease. Here the sequenced sample was peripheral blood mononuclear cells (PBMCs), taken at new diagnosis, from a patient treated with antithyroid drugs. The chain employs TRBV4-2 and TRBJ2-7, with D unclear. The CDR3 spells CASSQWSSDYEQYF. CDR3 bases: TGTGCCAGCAGCCAGTGGTCATCGGATTACGAGCAGTACTTC.